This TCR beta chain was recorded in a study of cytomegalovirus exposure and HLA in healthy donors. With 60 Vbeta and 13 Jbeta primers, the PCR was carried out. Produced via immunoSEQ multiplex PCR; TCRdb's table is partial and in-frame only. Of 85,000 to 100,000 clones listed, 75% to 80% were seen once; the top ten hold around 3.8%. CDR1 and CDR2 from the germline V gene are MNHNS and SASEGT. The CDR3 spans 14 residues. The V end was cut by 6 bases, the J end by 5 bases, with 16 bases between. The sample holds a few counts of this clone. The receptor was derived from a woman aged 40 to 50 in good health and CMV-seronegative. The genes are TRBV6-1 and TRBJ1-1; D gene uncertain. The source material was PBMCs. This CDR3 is CASRAELKQTEAFF. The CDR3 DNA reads TGTGCCAGCAGGGCAGAACTAAAGCAGACTGAAGCTTTCTTT.